This entry is about one TCR beta chain. As yet, its antigen is unknown. This sample stems from a study of Ad26.COV2.S vaccination and SARS-CoV-2 variants. Across the study: Administration of Ad26.COV2.S was intramuscular, either once or twice 56 days apart.

Generated by immunoSEQ multiplex PCR, the TCRdb table keeps only in-frame clones and is missing some. This sample has hundreds of thousands of clones, with over 75% found just once. Treatment denoted: 15 to 20 received Ad26.COV2.S at low or high dose, single or two shots; about 5 received placebo; per-sample allocation not given. Specimen acquisition occurred on day 63 following the initial vaccine or placebo injection. The donor's status was that of an adult aged 18-55 years in Boston. Trimming removed 2 bases from V and 0 bases from J; junction bases left unmatched: 4. The V gene's germline CDR1 is LNHDA and CDR2 SQIVND (reference sequence). The CDR3 is 15 amino acids. Broader study findings: Greater spike-specific TCR breadth was seen in vaccine recipients than in placebo recipients. Overall T cell responses may have been underestimated by the analyses of TCR breadth and depth.

The sample in question was peripheral blood, obtained in a trial of Ad26.COV2.S vaccine versus placebo. The chain has TRBV19 and TRBJ2-7; 7 positions agree with TRBD1. This receptor was identified in a person aged 18-60 years who received the Ad26.COV2.S COVID-19 vaccine or a placebo. The CDR3, as DNA: TGTGCCAGTAGTATAAGGACAGGTGACTCCTACGAGCAGTACTTC. Translating it yields CASSIRTGDSYEQYF.